The 32 T cell receptor beta chains below all came from one sample that was sequenced in a study of blood T cell repertoires in COVID-19. Profiled with immunoSEQ multiplex PCR; TCRdb holds only in-frame clones, not every one. Among about 220,000 clones, about 85% were seen once, and the ten largest hold about 9.4%. Sequences were obtained from peripheral blood. The receptors shown here come from a woman aged 50 to 60 with COVID-19, enrolled during active disease.

The chain has TRBV4-3 and TRBJ2-3; weak D call: TRBD1 (6 bases). The CDR3 extends over 16 amino acids. Germline lookup yields CDR1 LGHNA and CDR2 YSLEER. V gave up 3 bases and J gave up 3 bases, with 16 bases separating them. CDR3 region: CASSHLQGVVTDTQYF. Here the CDR3 DNA reads TGCGCCAGCAGCCATTTACAGGGAGTTGTGACAGATACGCAGTATTTT.

V is TRBV5-1 and J is TRBJ2-1, with 10 bases lining up with TRBD2. This CDR3 has 15 amino acids. CDR1 and CDR2 from the germline V gene are SGHRS and YFSETQ. V gave up 5 bases and J gave up 6 bases; unmatched junction bases: 8. CDR3 DNA: TGCGCCAGCAGATTGAGCGGGGGGGCTAGCAATGAGCAGTTCTTC. Translated, it gives CASRLSGGASNEQFF. The full variable domain, completed using reference TRBV5-1 and TRBJ2-1, is KAGVTQTPRYLIKTRGQQVTLSCSPISGHRSVSWYQQTPGQGLQFLFEYFSETQRNKGNFPGRFSGRQFSNSRSEMNVSTLELGDSALYLCASRLSGGASNEQFFGPGTRLTVL.

This clone appeared a single time. V usage is TRBV19 and J usage is TRBJ1-1, with D hard to call. Trimming took 6 bases from V and 6 from J, leaving 11 bases between them. The CDR3 loop spans 12 amino acids. Per germline, CDR1 LNHDA and CDR2 SQIVND (reference sequence). CDR3 sequence reads: CASRWAGSEAFF. CDR3 DNA: TGTGCCAGTAGATGGGCGGGATCTGAAGCTTTCTTT.

This clone was seen a few times. The J gene is TRBJ2-2, the V gene TRBV4-2, with TRBD1 identical over 7 bases. The V gene end was trimmed by 0 bases and the J gene end by 1 base; junction bases not matched to a gene: 5. The CDR3 extends over 17 amino acids. The V gene's germline CDR1 is LGHNA and CDR2 YNFKEQ. The CDR3 DNA reads TGTGCCAGCAGCCAAGAAAGGGGGCGCGTGAACACCGGGGAGCTGTTTTTT. Protein: CASSQERGRVNTGELFF.

This clone was recorded once. CDR3 sequence reads: CASRTFQGGEQYV. The CDR3 region has the DNA TGTGCCAGCAGGACCTTCCAGGGGGGCGAGCAGTACGTC. The genes are TRBV6-5 and TRBJ2-7, with D perhaps TRBD1 (7 bases). CDR1 is MNHEY and CDR2 is SVGAGI in the germline V gene. Trimming pared 6 bases from V and 6 bases from J, leaving 15 bases between. The CDR3 consists of 13 residues.

V and J are TRBV6-2 or TRBV6-3 and TRBJ2-7; D is unclear. The CDR3 runs to 13 residues. The germline V and J ends were trimmed by 5 bases and 5 bases, with 13 bases remaining between them. CDR1 MNHEY and CDR2 SVGEGT come from the germline V gene. The CDR3 DNA sequence: TGTGCCAGCAGTGCCGGTCACAGTCACGAGCAGTACTTC. It is translated as CASSAGHSHEQYF.

The chain employs TRBV6-1 and TRBJ1-2, with no clear D. V was pared by 0 bases and J by 1 base, with 9 bases between. The CDR3 sequence is 15 residues long. Per germline, CDR1 MNHNS and CDR2 SASEGT. CDR3 DNA sequence: TGTGCCAGCAGTGAAGCCCCAGGTGTTAACTATGGCTACACCTTC. Residues: CASSEAPGVNYGYTF.

The chain uses TRBV27 and TRBJ1-1, with D unresolved. There are 15 residues in the CDR3. Deletions cut 3 bases from V and 1 base from J, with 12 bases between. The germline V gene encodes CDR1 MNHEY and CDR2 SMNVEV (reference sequence). The CDR3 nucleotides read TGTGCCAGCAGTTTGAATCCGGCGGCGAACACTGAAGCTTTCTTT. Translation gives CASSLNPAANTEAFF.

This chain links TRBV7-8 with TRBJ1-3, with 10 bases identical to TRBD1. This CDR3 contains 18 residues. The V gene's germline CDR1 is SGHVS and CDR2 FQNEAQ. V dropped 5 bases and J dropped 0; count of bases not matched to a gene: 10. Here the CDR3 reads CASSRHSGTGVSGNTIYF. For the CDR3, the DNA is TGTGCCAGCAGCCGACACTCCGGGACAGGGGTCTCTGGAAACACCATATATTTT.

The chain recombines TRBV6-2 or TRBV6-3 with TRBJ2-7; D possibly corresponds to TRBD2 (5 bases). CDR3 size: 14 residues. CDR1 is MNHEY, CDR2 SVGEGT, per germline. The V and J ends lost 6 bases and 5 bases respectively, with 17 bases between them. Here the CDR3 reads CASSPGGPLHEQYF. The CDR3 DNA reads TGTGCCAGCAGCCCCGGAGGCCCTCTCCACGAGCAGTACTTC.

The chain joins TRBV6-5 to TRBJ2-2, with a weak D call TRBD1 (8 bases). Germline CDR1 is MNHEY and CDR2 is SVGAGI. V shed 4 bases and J shed 4 bases, with 16 bases lying between them. This CDR3 region has 16 residues. Here the CDR3 reads CASSSRTGRGTGELFF. CDR3 nucleotide sequence: TGTGCCAGCAGTTCCAGGACAGGGAGGGGCACCGGGGAGCTGTTTTTT.

The V and J genes are TRBV14 and TRBJ2-1; 8 bases fit TRBD2. With V trimmed by 0 bases and J by 7 bases, 5 bases remained unmatched. The V gene's germline CDR1 is SGHDN and CDR2 FVKESK. CDR3 length: 15 residues. This CDR3 reads CASSQDILAGNEQFF. The CDR3 coding sequence is TGTGCCAGCAGCCAAGATATCCTAGCGGGTAATGAGCAGTTCTTC. The entire variable domain, with the rest obtained from reference TRBV14 and TRBJ2-1, is as follows: EAGVTQFPSHSVIEKGQTVTLRCDPISGHDNLYWYRRVMGKEIKFLLHFVKESKQDESGMPNNRFLAERTGGTYSTLKVQPAELEDSGVYFCASSQDILAGNEQFFGPGTRLTVL.

The rearrangement uses TRBV10-1 and TRBJ2-1; 7 nucleotides match TRBD2. This CDR3 contains 15 residues. The junction had 9 bases not matched to a gene; V was cut back by 6 bases and J by 4 bases. CDR1 is WNHNN, CDR2 SYGVQD, per germline (reference sequence). This CDR3 reads CASSQSGTAYNEQFF. CDR3 DNA sequence: TGCGCCAGCAGCCAGAGCGGGACCGCTTACAATGAGCAGTTCTTC.

The chain links TRBV12-3 or TRBV12-4 to TRBJ1-2, with 7 bases lining up with TRBD1. J was trimmed by 6 bases and V by 8 bases; bases with no gene match: 9. The CDR3 covers 13 residues. Here the CDR3 reads CASSPDRADGYTF. Written as DNA, the CDR3 is TGTGCCAGCTCGCCCGACAGGGCTGATGGCTACACCTTC.

The chain links TRBV6-5 to TRBJ1-1; D is unclear. This CDR3 comprises 13 residues. CDR1 MNHEY and CDR2 SVGAGI come from the germline V gene. Trimming stripped 7 bases from V and 1 base from J, with 10 bases between. CDR3 in amino acids: CASNMNRNTEAFF. The CDR3 nucleotides read TGTGCCAGCAACATGAACAGGAACACTGAAGCTTTCTTT.

This clone was detected a few times. This chain joins TRBV4-1 and TRBJ1-1; tentatively, D is TRBD1 (6 bases). V lost 0 bases to trimming and J lost 3 bases, with 17 bases between them. This CDR3 contains 17 residues. Germline V CDR1 and CDR2: MGHRA, YSYEKL. The CDR3 here is CASSQEVAGQFYTEAFF. The CDR3 coding sequence is TGCGCCAGCAGCCAAGAGGTTGCTGGACAGTTTTACACTGAAGCTTTCTTT.

This clone showed up just a few times. The chain links TRBV11-2 to TRBJ2-1; 7 bases line up with TRBD2. The CDR3 has 14 residues. The ends lost 8 bases at V and 7 bases at J; junction bases unmatched: 11. The V gene's germline CDR1 is SGHAT and CDR2 FQNNGV. The CDR3 bases are TGTGCCAGCCACCACCGGGGGGTGGAGAATGAGCAGTTCTTC. Amino acids: CASHHRGVENEQFF.

This clone came up once. This chain links TRBV9 with TRBJ2-3; D possibly corresponds to TRBD1 (7 bases). This CDR3 is built from 15 residues. CDR1 and CDR2 (germline): SGDLS, YYNGEE. V lost 2 bases to trimming and J lost 5 bases, with 15 bases between them. The CDR3 DNA is TGTGCCAGCAGCGTTCATGATCAGGGGGGAGATACGCAGTATTTT. Encoded protein: CASSVHDQGGDTQYF.

This clone showed up just a few times. The chain has TRBV18 and TRBJ1-5, with D perhaps matching TRBD1 (6 bases). The CDR3 loop spans 16 amino acids. Trimming cost V 2 bases and J 5 bases, with 16 bases left between them. Germline V gene data show CDR1 as KGHSH and CDR2 as LQKENI. This CDR3 is CASSPRGIREDQPQHF. As DNA, the CDR3 is TGTGCCAGCTCACCAAGGGGGATCAGGGAAGATCAGCCCCAGCATTTT.

The chain recombines TRBV5-1 with TRBJ2-1, with a tentative D call TRBD2 (5 bases). This CDR3 is built from 16 residues. Germline CDR1 is SGHRS and CDR2 is YFSETQ. Deletions cut 3 bases from V and 3 bases from J, with 16 bases between. The CDR3 DNA reads TGCGCCAGCAGCTCCGGATCGTGGACTGTCTACAATGAGCAGTTCTTC. Translation: CASSSGSWTVYNEQFF.

The V gene is TRBV9, the J gene TRBJ1-2; 9 bases are a match to TRBD1. V lost 4 bases, J lost 0 bases, and 13 bases stayed unmatched. The germline CDR1 and CDR2 sequences are SGDLS and YYNGEE. The CDR3 has 18 amino acids. The CDR3 nucleotides are TGTGCCAGCAGCCTCGGGGGGACAGGGAGGGGAGCTAACTATGGCTACACCTTC. This gives the protein CASSLGGTGRGANYGYTF.

This chain uses TRBV21-1 with TRBJ2-5; the D call TRBD1 from the table was never checked on the DNA. TRBV21-1 is designated a pseudogene. The CDR3 totals 15 residues. CDR3 sequence: CASSLRDRGVETQYF. CDR3 nucleotides: TGTGCCAGCAGTCTCCGGGACAGGGGTGTAGAGACCCAGTACTTC.

J is TRBJ2-7 and V is TRBV27; 7 positions match TRBD1. This CDR3 has 15 residues. Trimming took 5 bases from V and 3 from J; bases not matched to a gene: 10. Germline CDR1 reads MNHEY; CDR2 reads SMNVEV (reference sequence). CDR3: CASSPLRQGDYEQYF. The DNA of the CDR3 is TGTGCCAGCAGTCCACTCCGACAGGGAGACTACGAGCAGTACTTC.

V gene TRBV3-1 (or the pseudogene TRBV3-2) combines with J gene TRBJ1-1; D is undetermined. CDR3 size: 14 residues. V shed 3 bases and J shed 3 bases, with 11 bases lying between them. The germline gives CDR1 LGHDT, CDR2 YNNKEL (reference sequence). CDR3 coding DNA: TGTGCCAGCAGCCAGGGCAGATCGTACACTGAAGCTTTCTTT. Its protein product is CASSQGRSYTEAFF.

The rearrangement links TRBV5-1 to TRBJ1-1, with D uncertain. The CDR3 totals 13 residues. Per germline, CDR1 SGHRS and CDR2 YFSETQ. Trimming shortened V by 0 bases and J by 6 bases, and 9 bases separated the two germline ends. The CDR3 bases are TGCGCCAGCAGCTTGGAGAGTTTCGCTGAAGCTTTCTTT. Translated: CASSLESFAEAFF.

The genes are TRBV28 and TRBJ1-5; D gene unclear. V was pared by 3 bases and J by 4 bases, with 13 bases between. The CDR3 has 15 amino acids. Germline CDR1 and CDR2: MDHEN and SYDVKM. The CDR3 sequence is CASSFGGLGNQPQHF. CDR3 bases: TGTGCCAGCAGTTTTGGAGGGCTAGGAAATCAGCCCCAGCATTTT.

The chain employs TRBV24-1 and TRBJ2-1; D remains unclear. Germline values: CDR1 KGHDR, CDR2 SFDVKD. The CDR3 spans 13 residues. Trimming took off 10 bases at V and 0 bases at J, with 9 bases between the two ends. The CDR3 DNA follows: TGTGCCACATCGTCGTTCTCCTACAATGAGCAGTTCTTC. Translated: CATSSFSYNEQFF.

This clone has a single count. The chain employs TRBV18 and TRBJ2-4, with TRBD1 identical over 10 bases. The V segment lost 5 bases and the J segment 7 bases; nucleotides outside the gene matches: 5. The CDR3 contains 14 residues. Germline lookup yields CDR1 KGHSH and CDR2 LQKENI. The CDR3 here is CASSAGQGWNIQYF. The DNA for the CDR3 is TGTGCCAGCTCAGCGGGACAGGGGTGGAACATTCAGTACTTC.

This clone was counted a few times. J is TRBJ2-4 and V is TRBV11-3, with unresolved D. With 7 bases removed from V and 5 bases from J, the gap between germline ends came to 9 bases. Per germline, CDR1 SGHNT and CDR2 YENEEA. This CDR3 has 12 amino acids. Written as DNA, the CDR3 is TGTGCCAGCAAAGACCGGGAAAACATTCAGTACTTC. Translated: CASKDRENIQYF.

The chain recombines TRBV7-9 with TRBJ2-7; the D gene is possibly TRBD2 (5 bases). V was shortened by 5 bases and J by 2 bases, with 16 bases between the two germline ends. CDR1 and CDR2 from the germline V gene are SEHNR and FQNEAQ (reference sequence). The CDR3 contains 15 residues. CDR3 bases: TGTGCCAGCAGCCTCCTTACAGCGGCCACCTACGAGCAGTACTTC. Translating it yields CASSLLTAATYEQYF.

The chain links TRBV3-1 (or the pseudogene TRBV3-2) to TRBJ1-3; possible D gene TRBD1, 6 bases. CDR1 is LGHDT and CDR2 is YNNKEL in the germline V gene (reference sequence). This CDR3 is 17 amino acids long. V lost 0 bases, J lost 3 bases, and 15 bases lay in between. CDR3 nucleotide sequence: TGTGCCAGCAGCCAAGATCCAGGGGATCTAAATGGAAACACCATATATTTT. Amino acids: CASSQDPGDLNGNTIYF.

The rearrangement uses TRBV4-1 and TRBJ2-1; 10 positions match TRBD2. Germline CDR1 MGHRA, CDR2 YSYEKL. The CDR3 length is 15 residues. Trimming took 5 bases from V and 4 from J; bases not matched to a gene: 5. CDR3 amino acids: CASSFSGGNYNEQFF. The DNA of the CDR3 is TGCGCCAGCAGCTTTAGCGGGGGGAATTACAATGAGCAGTTCTTC.